One and the same sample provided the 6 T cell receptor beta chains below, sequenced in a study of T cells in women clearing cervical HPV infection. Produced via immunoSEQ multiplex PCR; TCRdb's table is partial and in-frame only. The sample table includes tens of thousands of clones. Source material: blood buffy coat. Receptors were obtained from a woman between 18 and 69 years old with a cervical HPV16 infection that either progressed to CIN3+ or cleared (not recorded which).

Points on this clone: Read sequence stops 3 residues before the CDR3 end, and the germline J gene provides the missing end. The chain uses TRBV11-2 and TRBJ2-1, with 13 bases aligning to TRBD2. Germline V CDR1 and CDR2: SGHAT, FQNNGV. The J segment lost 9 bases and the V segment lost 5 bases, leaving 7 bases of the junction unmatched. The CDR3 loop spans 15 amino acids. The part of the CDR3 DNA that was read is TGTGCCAGCAGCCTCACTAGCGGGGGGGCTGGTGAG. It encodes CASSLTSGGAGE. The CDR3 as a whole reads CASSLTSGGAGEQFF.

Concerning this clone itself: Coverage ceases 3 residues before the CDR3 finishes, and the germline J gene fills in the end. J is TRBJ1-2 and V is TRBV28; unclear D gene. Trimming cost V 3 bases and J 2 bases, with 25 bases left between them. The CDR3 has 19 amino acids. The germline gives CDR1 MDHEN, CDR2 SYDVKM. The CDR3 DNA, read in part, is TGTGCCAGCAGTTTCTCAATCGCGACTGTTTCCGCTTTAAACTATGGC. Its translation: CASSFSIATVSALNYG. The full CDR3 reads CASSFSIATVSALNYGYTF.

Comment on this clone: The CDR3 goes on 3 residues after the read ends, and that part is filled in from the germline J gene. The rearrangement links TRBV20-1 to TRBJ2-3; D is uncertain. CDR1 and CDR2 from the germline V gene are DFQATT and SNEGSKA (reference sequence). This CDR3 is 12 amino acids long. Trimming took off 0 bases at V and 5 bases at J, with 6 bases between the two ends. CDR3 DNA (partial): TGCAGTGCTAGAGACGTAGTAGATACG. It specifies CSARDVVDT. The CDR3 as a whole reads CSARDVVDTQYF.

Notes on this clone: The read comes to an end 3 residues before the CDR3 does, leaving the germline J gene to fill in the end. The chain employs TRBV29-1 and TRBJ1-1, with 8 bases fitting TRBD1. This CDR3 has 14 residues. CDR1 and CDR2 from the germline V gene are SQVTM and ANQGSEA. The J segment lost 3 bases and the V segment lost 4 bases, leaving 7 bases of the junction unmatched. The sequenced CDR3 bases are TGCAGCGTTGCAGGGGGCAGGCGGGACACTGAA. Translating gives CSVAGGRRDTE. The whole CDR3 region reads CSVAGGRRDTEAFF.

To note about this clone: From the germline J gene comes the end of the CDR3, since the read stops 3 residues before it. The chain joins TRBV5-3 to TRBJ2-1; the D gene is possibly TRBD1 (7 bases). TRBV5-3 is sorted into the ORF group, with uncertain function. Trimming stripped 0 bases from V and 4 bases from J, with 17 bases between. The CDR3 has 17 amino acids. The CDR3 protein is CARSLVFRRGLYNEQFF. The CDR3 bases that were read are TGTGCCAGAAGCTTGGTGTTTCGGAGGGGGCTGTACAATGAG.

To note about this clone: The CDR3 is cut off 3 residues early in the read; its end comes from the germline J gene. The gene calls are TRBV5-5 and TRBJ2-3; tentative D call: TRBD1 (5 bases). Germline-derived CDR1 and CDR2 are SGHKS and YYEKEE (reference sequence). This CDR3 is built from 12 residues. The V gene lost 4 bases and the J gene lost 5 bases, with 8 bases spanning the gap. The DNA read from the CDR3 is TGTGCCAGCAGCCTCGGACAAGATACG. This gives the protein CASSLGQDT. The complete CDR3 protein is CASSLGQDTQYF.